This TCR beta chain was observed in a study of identifying expanded T cells in peripheral blood (dated 2019 in TCRdb). Notes on the research overall: Four technical replicates, made by sequencing separate aliquots from the same pool of genomic DNA, were compared pairwise. General study outcomes and caveats: Across all healthy donors, variance in clone template counts between approximately two-week samples was found to increase significantly with total template count. The authors expected that over much longer intervals, such as months to years, biological variance in healthy repertoires might increase even further. The beta-binomial model significantly reduced the number of clones called differentially abundant and the false-positive rate across all healthy-donor time intervals. Between technical replicates the binomial model flagged 0.9 to 1.5 differentially abundant clones, whereas over around 2 weeks the binomial model flagged about 16.4 and over approximately 4 weeks roughly 20.

With respect to this clone: This clone's antigen is unknown. No per-base quality is available; no much larger clone lies one base away.

Per the germline V gene, SNHLY is the CDR1 and FYNNEI is the CDR2. The CDR3 numbers 17 residues from cysteine through phenylalanine. Kept here is only the CDR3 DNA, which spans 51 bases and is read in frame from base 1. The germline ends are 20 bases apart after V is trimmed by 6 bases and J by 1 base. The immunoSEQ Assay, which relies on bias-controlled multiplex PCR amplification of genomic DNA, was used to profile TCRbeta CDR3 regions. Concerning the study's data processing: The absolute abundance of each unique TCRbeta CDR3 region was quantified after sequences were collapsed and filtered. Two models were used to test differential abundance: a binomial model (Fisher-equivalent) and a beta-binomial model that adds time-dependent variance fitted from healthy donors. Clones with fewer than 5 combined templates were removed, and a clone was called differentially abundant if the clone's Benjamini-Hochberg FDR was below 0.01. Beta-binomial variance was modeled as a function of total template count across the two samples using the form v = (b*log(k)+a)^2. TCRdb took over this immuneACCESS table, retaining in-frame rearrangements with V and J assigned. Such tables are incomplete; in checked studies, under half of the missing clones stem from an unresolved V gene, and the remainder is unexplained. From that table come the V and J calls and clone size; the DNA was used to work out D and trimming. A total of 100,000 to 150,000 clones appear in this sample, 84% of them only once. The ten largest make up 2.5% to 4% of the sample.

No immune events such as infections were documented for the healthy donors during the collection period. Time-dependent variance in a beta-binomial model of T-cell clone differential abundance was calibrated using healthy-donor blood repertoires as a training cohort. The training cohort included approximately ten healthy donors, of whom 3 were female and 7 were male. The donors were between roughly 29 and 65 years old, with an average age of about 40 years. Whole blood, obtained from a commercial supplier, was collected from each healthy donor at three time points spaced roughly 2 weeks apart. For immunosequencing, genomic DNA was extracted from unsorted whole blood.

Recombination linked TRBV2 to TRBJ2-3, with the D call tentatively TRBD1 or TRBD2, each fitting 5 bases. The TCR comes from a person between 18 and 75 years old in good health. The sample consisted of blood. The CDR3 here reads CASRSDLTGRGTDTQYF. The nucleotide sequence reads as follows: TGTGCCAGCAGGAGTGACCTAACGGGACGGGGCACAGATACGCAGTATTTT.